This is a list of T cell receptor beta chains from one sample in a study of monozygotic twins with inflammatory bowel disease. With the 5' RACE reads reprocessed, TCRdb shows one record per CDR3 protein and no DNA. Across about 140,000 distinct CDR3 sequences, the top ten clones capture 1.2% of the sample. The sample consisted of blood. These TCRs come from a human donor with ulcerative colitis or Crohn's disease, or a healthy co-twin of an affected twin (not recorded which). CDR3s include the opening cysteine and the closing phenylalanine or tryptophan.

j_call | v_call | cdr3_aa
TRBJ2-7 | TRBV7-8 | CASSLVPAILVYEQYF
TRBJ2-5 | TRBV29-1 | CSVGQVLQETQYF
TRBJ2-7 | TRBV18 | CASSPRDTSYEQYF
TRBJ1-2 | TRBV5-6 | CASSPELGAGYTF
TRBJ2-6 | TRBV28 | CASSPPETGANVLTF
TRBJ2-2 | TRBV18 | CASSPDDGWRLTGELFF
TRBJ2-7 | TRBV19 | CASSIPGLGREQYF
TRBJ2-7 | TRBV27 | CASSLSGVSGISSYEQYF
TRBJ1-5 | TRBV18 | CASSPQGAWNQPQHF
TRBJ1-5 | TRBV4-1 | CASSQAGTGGYSNQPQHF
TRBJ2-7 | TRBV20-1 | CSARGLASGDEQYF
TRBJ2-3 | TRBV10-3 | CAISSRSSPTDTQYF
TRBJ2-1 | TRBV5-5 | CASSLLLSSYNEQFF
TRBJ2-3 | TRBV5-6 | CASSSPREPKKKSTDTQYF
TRBJ1-1 | TRBV7-2 | CASSQRGQRTEAFF
TRBJ1-2 | TRBV7-2 | CASSWDRVSGYTF
TRBJ2-7 | TRBV20-1 | CSAWPDPYEQYF
TRBJ2-1 | TRBV24-1 | CATSDFWENEQFF
TRBJ1-4 | TRBV5-1 | CASSLSPQGSQEKLFF
TRBJ1-5 | TRBV29-1 | CSVGWTGNQPQHF
TRBJ2-4 | TRBV7-9 | CASSLRDRGAHIQYF
TRBJ1-2 | TRBV4-3 | CASSQLEANYGYTF
TRBJ2-5 | TRBV5-1 | CASSPQPGREETQYF
TRBJ2-1 | TRBV18 | CASSPPQQGSTYNEQFF
TRBJ2-1 | TRBV7-9 | CASSLAGGHYNEQFF
TRBJ1-1 | TRBV5-1 | CASSYPRGEDTEAFF
TRBJ2-1 | TRBV7-6 | CASSILAGEVNEQFF
TRBJ2-1 | TRBV28 | CASSLDRTTLSYNEQFF
TRBJ2-7 | TRBV29-1 | CSVVEGNEQYF
TRBJ2-2 | TRBV11-3 | CASSFRGKTRELFF
TRBJ2-3 | TRBV6-1 | CASSISSGSRGDTQYF
TRBJ2-4 | TRBV29-1 | CSVGGDPINIQYF